The T cell receptor (beta chain) under discussion was sequenced for a study of T cell changes during pregnancy in multiple sclerosis. The table came from immunoSEQ multiplex PCR; TCRdb's copy has only in-frame clones and leaves some out. In the table there are fewer than 50,000 clones, around 90% of which are singletons. The specimen was CD4+ T cells from peripheral blood mononuclear cells, collected in the third trimester of pregnancy. The receptor was isolated from a female donor with multiple sclerosis, enrolled in a pregnancy study.

The CDR3 spells CASSRTAQETQYF. The CDR3 bases are TGTGCCAGCAGCAGGACAGCCCAAGAGACCCAGTACTTC. The chain has TRBV7-2 and TRBJ2-5, with a weak D call TRBD1 (6 bases). Per germline, CDR1 SGHTA and CDR2 FQGNSA. This CDR3 contains 13 residues. V was trimmed by 5 bases and J by 1 base, leaving 8 bases between them.